The 27 T cell receptor beta chains reported below all come from one sample, sequenced in a study of blood T cell repertoires in COVID-19. Data came from immunoSEQ multiplex PCR; TCRdb stores just in-frame clones and leaves some out. Found here are around 190,000 clones, roughly 83% of them singletons; the top ten hold over 5%. Sequenced sample: peripheral blood. These receptors came from a woman aged 40-49 years with COVID-19, enrolled during active disease.

Many counts were recorded for this clone. The rearrangement uses TRBV6-5 and TRBJ1-6; 9 positions agree with TRBD1. The CDR3 has 15 amino acids. With V trimmed by 1 base and J by 10 bases, 5 bases remained unmatched. The germline V gene encodes CDR1 MNHEY and CDR2 SVGAGI. DNA of the CDR3: TGTGCCAGCAGTTACTGGACAGGGGAAGAATCACCCCTCCACTTT. Its translation: CASSYWTGEESPLHF.

The J gene is TRBJ2-3, the V gene TRBV5-1, with D perhaps TRBD2 (5 bases). Looked up from germline, CDR1 is SGHRS and CDR2 is YFSETQ. Deletions cut 5 bases from V and 4 bases from J, with 20 bases between. The CDR3 sequence is 16 residues long. Here the CDR3 reads CASSPLASRSADTQYF. The CDR3 DNA reads TGCGCCAGCAGTCCCTTAGCGTCTCGGAGTGCAGATACGCAGTATTTT.

This chain uses TRBV15 with TRBJ1-2; D remains unclear. The CDR3 runs to 12 residues. V gave up 0 bases and J gave up 6 bases, with 5 bases separating them. The germline gives CDR1 LNHNV, CDR2 YYDKDF (reference sequence). The CDR3 sequence: CATSRDRDGYTF. In DNA form, the CDR3 reads TGTGCCACCAGCAGAGATCGGGATGGCTACACCTTC.

The V gene is TRBV5-1, the J gene TRBJ1-4; D is ambiguous. Trimming cost V 3 bases and J 7 bases, with 13 bases left between them. The length of the CDR3 is 14 residues. The V gene's germline CDR1 is SGHRS and CDR2 YFSETQ. This chain's CDR3 is CASSSRGEGEKLFF. DNA of the CDR3: TGCGCCAGCAGCTCTCGGGGAGAGGGTGAAAAACTGTTTTTT.

V and J are TRBV20-1 and TRBJ1-1; D may be TRBD1 (6 bases). Germline CDR1 is DFQATT and CDR2 is SNEGSKA (reference sequence). This CDR3 contains 15 residues. V lost 3 bases to trimming and J lost 2 bases, with 16 bases between them. The chain's CDR3 is CSASGSNRANTEAFF. The CDR3 DNA reads TGCAGTGCTAGTGGATCTAACAGGGCAAACACTGAAGCTTTCTTT.

The V gene is TRBV14, the J gene TRBJ2-1; 9 positions match TRBD2. Germline values: CDR1 SGHDN, CDR2 FVKESK. V shed 1 base, J shed 9 bases, and the junction held 4 bases outside the gene matches. This CDR3 comprises 14 residues. The CDR3 region is CASSQGVLAGEQFF. CDR3 nucleotide sequence: TGTGCCAGCAGCCAAGGCGTACTAGCGGGTGAGCAGTTCTTC.

This chain connects TRBV5-3 to TRBJ2-1; 10 bases are shared with TRBD2. TRBV5-3 is recorded as an ORF, its role being uncertain. This CDR3 is 14 amino acids long. V trimming: 4 bases; J trimming: 4 bases; junction bases outside the gene matches: 2. CDR3 nucleotides: TGTGCCAGAAGCCGGACTAGCGGATACAATGAGCAGTTCTTC. It codes for CARSRTSGYNEQFF.

The chain recombines TRBV7-9 with TRBJ2-5, with 7 nucleotides matching TRBD2. The germline V gene encodes CDR1 SEHNR and CDR2 FQNEAQ (reference sequence). The length of the CDR3 is 12 residues. CDR3 protein: CAVGGPLETQYF. CDR3 bases: TGTGCGGTGGGAGGGCCTTTAGAGACCCAGTACTTC.

This clone was observed a single time. The CDR3, as DNA: TGCAGTGCTAGTTCCGTCGCTAAGACTAAAGAGACCCAGTACTTC. This codes for CSASSVAKTKETQYF. The rearrangement uses TRBV20-1 and TRBJ2-5, with a weak D call TRBD2 (5 bases). CDR3 size: 15 residues. Germline V gene sequence: CDR1 DFQATT, CDR2 SNEGSKA (reference sequence). V was trimmed by 3 bases and J by 3 bases, leaving 17 bases between them.

This clone was detected only a few times. J is TRBJ1-5 and V is TRBV11-2; a possible D gene is TRBD1 (6 bases). The CDR3 consists of 13 residues. Trimming stripped 4 bases from V and 5 bases from J, with 9 bases between. Germline CDR1 is SGHAT and CDR2 is FQNNGV. The DNA for the CDR3 is TGTGCCAGCAGCTCACAGGGCGATCAGCCCCAGCATTTT. Its protein product is CASSSQGDQPQHF.

The chain combines TRBV3-1 (or the pseudogene TRBV3-2) with TRBJ2-3; TRBD2 matches 11 bases. CDR1 is LGHDT, CDR2 YNNKEL, per germline (reference sequence). The CDR3 extends over 16 amino acids. V shed 4 bases and J 5 bases; nucleotides not matched to a gene: 8. CDR3 sequence: CASSLFSGGAEDTQYF. Written as DNA, the CDR3 is TGTGCCAGCAGCCTATTTAGCGGGGGGGCGGAAGATACGCAGTATTTT.

The chain employs TRBV6-5 and TRBJ1-3, with D possibly matching TRBD1 (5 bases). V was trimmed by 7 bases and J by 3 bases, leaving 10 bases between them. CDR3 length: 13 residues. Germline CDR1 is MNHEY and CDR2 is SVGAGI. CDR3 loop: CASTGTYGNTIYF. DNA for the CDR3: TGTGCCAGCACAGGGACTTATGGAAACACCATATATTTT.

The chain is built from TRBV20-1 and TRBJ1-2; D may be TRBD1 (6 bases). The CDR3 sequence is 11 residues long. CDR1 and CDR2 (germline): DFQATT, SNEGSKA (reference sequence). Trimming shortened V by 5 bases and J by 4 bases, and 8 bases separated the two germline ends. CDR3 in DNA: TGCAGTGCTGTGGACAGCTATGGCTACACCTTC. Protein sequence: CSAVDSYGYTF.

This chain joins TRBV6-2 or TRBV6-3 and TRBJ1-4, with TRBD1 matching 10 bases. Germline V lookup: CDR1 MNHEY, CDR2 SVGEGT. The CDR3 has 17 amino acids. Germline trimming cut 0 bases from V and 6 bases from J; bases unmatched to any gene: 7. The CDR3 spells CASSYSISGTGDEKLFF. The CDR3 DNA follows: TGTGCCAGCAGTTACTCGATATCAGGGACAGGGGATGAAAAACTGTTTTTT.

The chain recombines TRBV6-5 with TRBJ1-2, with D possibly TRBD1 on 5 matching bases. CDR3 length equals 15 residues. Germline loops: CDR1 MNHEY, CDR2 SVGAGI. V was clipped by 6 bases and J by 8 bases, with 22 bases between them. The CDR3 region is CASRQPLGTAGGYTF. CDR3 nucleotides: TGTGCCAGCAGGCAGCCCCTAGGGACCGCGGGGGGCTACACCTTC.

CDR3 DNA sequence: TGCAGCGTTGGGACAGGGGATGGCGAGCAGTACTTC. Its translation is CSVGTGDGEQYF. The chain employs TRBV29-1 and TRBJ2-7; TRBD1 agrees at 9 bases. The germline V gene encodes CDR1 SQVTM and CDR2 ANQGSEA. CDR3 length: 12 amino acids. Germline trimming cut 4 bases from V and 6 bases from J; bases unmatched to any gene: 4.

The chain joins TRBV5-1 to TRBJ1-1, with 8 bases fitting TRBD1. Per germline, CDR1 SGHRS and CDR2 YFSETQ. Trimming took 3 bases from V and 7 from J; bases not matched to a gene: 8. This CDR3 contains 14 residues. The DNA of the CDR3 is TGCGCCAGCAGCTCCCATACAGGGGGTGGTGAAGCTTTCTTT. It specifies CASSSHTGGGEAFF. Using reference TRBV5-1 and TRBJ1-1 for the parts outside the CDR3, the full variable domain is KAGVTQTPRYLIKTRGQQVTLSCSPISGHRSVSWYQQTPGQGLQFLFEYFSETQRNKGNFPGRFSGRQFSNSRSEMNVSTLELGDSALYLCASSSHTGGGEAFFGQGTRLTVV.

The rearrangement links TRBV7-2 to TRBJ1-6, with 8 bases lining up with TRBD1. Losses at the gene ends were 0 bases for V and 10 bases for J; bases not matched to a gene: 2. The CDR3 runs to 14 residues. Germline assignment: CDR1 SGHTA and CDR2 FQGNSA. The DNA of the CDR3 is TGTGCCAGCAGCTTAGCCACAGGGGGGTCACCCCTCCACTTT. Translation: CASSLATGGSPLHF.

The chain is built from TRBV14 and TRBJ1-6, with TRBD1 matching 7 bases. The CDR3 is 15 amino acids. Per germline, CDR1 SGHDN and CDR2 FVKESK. V trimming: 6 bases; J trimming: 8 bases; junction bases outside the gene matches: 10. The CDR3 here is CASSRGHFDYSPLHF. CDR3 nucleotide sequence: TGTGCCAGCAGTAGGGGGCACTTTGATTATTCACCCCTCCACTTT.

The chain carries TRBV30 and TRBJ1-3; D is possibly TRBD1 (5 bases). Per the germline V gene, CDR1 is GTSNPN and CDR2 is SVGIG (reference sequence). The CDR3 sequence is 11 residues long. In nucleotides, the CDR3 is TGTGCGACAGTTACAGGAAACACCATATATTTT. Protein sequence: CATVTGNTIYF.

The chain links TRBV2 to TRBJ1-6; D is unresolved. CDR3 length: 14 residues. The germline gives CDR1 SNHLY, CDR2 FYNNEI. V was trimmed by 8 bases and J by 8 bases, leaving 16 bases between them. The CDR3 is CASDPGSVDSPLHF. The CDR3 DNA reads TGTGCCAGCGACCCCGGGTCAGTTGATTCACCCCTCCACTTT.

V gene TRBV4-2 combines with J gene TRBJ1-2, with D unresolved. The CDR3 contains 12 residues. V gave up 2 bases and J gave up 2 bases, with 3 bases separating them. In germline, CDR1 is LGHNA, CDR2 YNFKEQ. The CDR3 is CASSQQNYGYTF. In DNA form, the CDR3 reads TGTGCCAGCAGCCAACAGAACTATGGCTACACCTTC.

V usage is TRBV30 and J usage is TRBJ2-7; 8 bases agree with TRBD1. The CDR3 has 15 residues. The germline V gene has CDR1 GTSNPN and CDR2 SVGIG (reference sequence). Trimming cost V 0 bases and J 6 bases; bases outside gene matches: 10. CDR3 loop: CAWSVLWTGNSEQYF. The CDR3 DNA follows: TGTGCCTGGAGTGTACTCTGGACAGGGAACTCCGAGCAGTACTTC.

The chain couples TRBV2 to TRBJ1-3, with TRBD1 as a possible D gene (5 bases). The CDR3 consists of 15 residues. The ends were cut back, 7 bases at V and 4 bases at J, with 17 bases in the middle. The germline gives CDR1 SNHLY, CDR2 FYNNEI. Here the CDR3 DNA reads TGTGCCAGCACGTTGGGGAACAGGCAGGGAAACACCATATATTTT. The encoded protein is CASTLGNRQGNTIYF.

V and J are TRBV11-2 and TRBJ2-3; D perhaps matches TRBD2 (5 bases). The V gene's germline CDR1 is SGHAT and CDR2 FQNNGV. V was clipped by 1 base and J by 2 bases, with 13 bases between them. The length of the CDR3 is 16 residues. CDR3 in amino acids: CASSLGASPNTDTQYF. The DNA for the CDR3 is TGTGCCAGCAGCTTAGGAGCTAGCCCTAACACAGATACGCAGTATTTT.

The chain carries TRBV28 and TRBJ2-7; the D gene is possibly TRBD2 (6 bases). Germline-derived CDR1 and CDR2 are MDHEN and SYDVKM. This CDR3 is built from 14 residues. V was trimmed by 4 bases and J by 5 bases, leaving 15 bases between them. The DNA of the CDR3 is TGTGCCAGCAGTTATCATGCAGGGAGGAACGAGCAGTACTTC. It encodes CASSYHAGRNEQYF.

This chain links TRBV3-1 (or the pseudogene TRBV3-2) with TRBJ2-2; possibly TRBD1 for D (5 bases). Germline V lookup: CDR1 LGHDT, CDR2 YNNKEL (reference sequence). CDR3 length: 16 amino acids. Trimming stripped 3 bases from V and 1 base from J, with 12 bases between. Here the CDR3 reads CASSQAAQGNTGELFF. The CDR3 DNA sequence: TGTGCCAGCAGCCAGGCGGCGCAGGGGAACACCGGGGAGCTGTTTTTT.